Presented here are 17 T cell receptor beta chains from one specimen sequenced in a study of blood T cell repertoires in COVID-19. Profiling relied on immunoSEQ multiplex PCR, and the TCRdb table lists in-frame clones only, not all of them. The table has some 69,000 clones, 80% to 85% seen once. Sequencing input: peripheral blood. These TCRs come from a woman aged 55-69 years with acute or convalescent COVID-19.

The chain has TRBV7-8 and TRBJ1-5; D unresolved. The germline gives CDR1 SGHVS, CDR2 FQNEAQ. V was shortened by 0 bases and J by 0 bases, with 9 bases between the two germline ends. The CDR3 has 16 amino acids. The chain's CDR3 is CASSLAAAYSNQPQHF. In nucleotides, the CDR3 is TGTGCCAGCAGCTTAGCGGCGGCCTATAGCAATCAGCCCCAGCATTTT.

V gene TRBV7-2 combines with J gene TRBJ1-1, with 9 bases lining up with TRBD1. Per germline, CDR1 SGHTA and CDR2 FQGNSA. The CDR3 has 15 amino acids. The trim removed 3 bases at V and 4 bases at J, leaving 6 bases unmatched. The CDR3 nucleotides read TGTGCCAGCAGCTTCTCACAGGGGGCACGCACTGAAGCTTTCTTT. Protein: CASSFSQGARTEAFF.

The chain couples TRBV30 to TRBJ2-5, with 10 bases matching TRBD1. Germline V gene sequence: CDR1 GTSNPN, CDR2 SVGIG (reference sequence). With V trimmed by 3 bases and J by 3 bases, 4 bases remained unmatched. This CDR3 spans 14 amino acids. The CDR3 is CAWRGQGPKETQYF. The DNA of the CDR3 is TGTGCCTGGAGGGGACAGGGGCCTAAAGAGACCCAGTACTTC.

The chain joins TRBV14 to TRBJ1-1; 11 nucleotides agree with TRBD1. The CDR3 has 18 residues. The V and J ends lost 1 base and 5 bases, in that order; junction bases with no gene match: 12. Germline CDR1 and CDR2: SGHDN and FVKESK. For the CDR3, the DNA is TGTGCCAGCAGCCAAGTCTGGACAGGGGGCCCGAGGAAGACTGAAGCTTTCTTT. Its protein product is CASSQVWTGGPRKTEAFF.

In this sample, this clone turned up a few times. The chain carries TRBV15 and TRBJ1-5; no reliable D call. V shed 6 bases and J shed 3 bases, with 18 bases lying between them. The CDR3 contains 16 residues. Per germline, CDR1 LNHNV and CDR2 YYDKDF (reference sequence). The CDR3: CATSLEAGGYNQPQHF. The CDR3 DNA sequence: TGTGCCACCAGTCTCGAAGCGGGTGGTTACAATCAGCCCCAGCATTTT.

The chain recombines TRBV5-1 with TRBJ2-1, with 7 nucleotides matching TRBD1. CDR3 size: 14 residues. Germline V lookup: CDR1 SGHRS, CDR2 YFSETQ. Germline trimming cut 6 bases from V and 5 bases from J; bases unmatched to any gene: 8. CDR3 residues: CASKDRVIDNEQFF. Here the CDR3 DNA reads TGCGCCAGCAAAGACAGGGTAATAGACAATGAGCAGTTCTTC. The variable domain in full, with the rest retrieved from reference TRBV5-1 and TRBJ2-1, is KAGVTQTPRYLIKTRGQQVTLSCSPISGHRSVSWYQQTPGQGLQFLFEYFSETQRNKGNFPGRFSGRQFSNSRSEMNVSTLELGDSALYLCASKDRVIDNEQFFGPGTRLTVL.

CDR3 bases: TGTGCCAGCAGTTTAATACAGGGGGCGTTGAATGAGCAGTTCTTC. It yields the protein CASSLIQGALNEQFF. The gene calls are TRBV27 and TRBJ2-1; TRBD1 aligns across 9 bases. The junction had 6 bases not matched to a gene; V was cut back by 2 bases and J by 7 bases. CDR3 size: 15 residues. From germline, CDR1 is MNHEY and CDR2 SMNVEV (reference sequence).

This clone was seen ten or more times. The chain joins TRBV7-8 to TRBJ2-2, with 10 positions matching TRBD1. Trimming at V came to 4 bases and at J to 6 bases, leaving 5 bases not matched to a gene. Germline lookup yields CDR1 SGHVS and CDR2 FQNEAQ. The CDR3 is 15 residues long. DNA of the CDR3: TGTGCCAGCAGCTCTACGGGACAGGGGTCCGGGGAGCTGTTTTTT. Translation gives CASSSTGQGSGELFF.

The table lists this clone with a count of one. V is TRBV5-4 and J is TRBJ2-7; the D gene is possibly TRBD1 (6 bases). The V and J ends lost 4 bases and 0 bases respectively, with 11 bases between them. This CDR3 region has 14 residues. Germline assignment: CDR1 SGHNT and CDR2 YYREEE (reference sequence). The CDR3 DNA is TGTGCCAGCAGCCCGGACAGTGGCTCCTACGAGCAGTACTTC. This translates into CASSPDSGSYEQYF.

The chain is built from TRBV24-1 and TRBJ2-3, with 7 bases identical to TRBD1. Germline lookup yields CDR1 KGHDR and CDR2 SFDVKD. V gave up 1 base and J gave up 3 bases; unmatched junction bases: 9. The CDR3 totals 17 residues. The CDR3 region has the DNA TGTGCCACCAGTGATTTTGATGCTGGGACAGAAACAGATACGCAGTATTTT. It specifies CATSDFDAGTETDTQYF.

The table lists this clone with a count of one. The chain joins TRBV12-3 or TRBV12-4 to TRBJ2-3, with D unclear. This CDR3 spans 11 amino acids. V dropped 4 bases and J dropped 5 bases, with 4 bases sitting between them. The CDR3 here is CASSSQDTQYF. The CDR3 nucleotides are TGTGCCAGCAGTTCACAAGATACGCAGTATTTT.

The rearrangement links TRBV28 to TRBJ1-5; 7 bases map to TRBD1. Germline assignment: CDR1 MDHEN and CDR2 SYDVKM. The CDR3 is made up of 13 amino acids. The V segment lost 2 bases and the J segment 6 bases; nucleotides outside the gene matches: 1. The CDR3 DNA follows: TGTGCCAGCAGTTTAAGGGGGCGTCAGCCCCAGCATTTT. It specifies CASSLRGRQPQHF.

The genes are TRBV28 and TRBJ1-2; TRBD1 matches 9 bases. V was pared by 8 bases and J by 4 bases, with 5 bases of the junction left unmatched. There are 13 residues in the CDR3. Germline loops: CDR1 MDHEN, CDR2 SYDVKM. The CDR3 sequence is CASRPGQGYGYTF. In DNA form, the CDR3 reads TGTGCCAGCCGTCCGGGACAGGGCTATGGCTACACCTTC.

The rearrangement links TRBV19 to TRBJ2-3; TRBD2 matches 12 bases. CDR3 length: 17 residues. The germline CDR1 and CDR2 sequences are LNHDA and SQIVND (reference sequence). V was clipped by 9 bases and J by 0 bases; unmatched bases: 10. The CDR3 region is CASSSTSGGLSTDTQYF. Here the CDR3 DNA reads TGTGCCAGCTCATCGACTAGCGGGGGCCTTAGCACAGATACGCAGTATTTT.

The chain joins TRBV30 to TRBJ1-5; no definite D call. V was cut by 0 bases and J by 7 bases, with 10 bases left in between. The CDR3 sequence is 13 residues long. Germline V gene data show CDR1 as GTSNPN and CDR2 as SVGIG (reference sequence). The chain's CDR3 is CAWSVSGRQPQHF. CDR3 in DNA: TGTGCCTGGAGTGTATCTGGGAGGCAGCCCCAGCATTTT.

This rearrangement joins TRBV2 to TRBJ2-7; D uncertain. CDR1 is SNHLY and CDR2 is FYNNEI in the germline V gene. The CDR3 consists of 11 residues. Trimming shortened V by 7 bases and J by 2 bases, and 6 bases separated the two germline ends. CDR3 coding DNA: TGTGCCAGCACCCAAACCTACGAGCAGTACTTC. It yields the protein CASTQTYEQYF.

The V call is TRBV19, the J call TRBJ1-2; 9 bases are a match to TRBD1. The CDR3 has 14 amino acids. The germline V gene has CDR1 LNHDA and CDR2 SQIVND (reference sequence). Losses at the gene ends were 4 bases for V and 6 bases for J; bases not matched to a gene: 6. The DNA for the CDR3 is TGTGCCAGTAGTACTGACAGGGGGGGGCATGGCTACACCTTC. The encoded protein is CASSTDRGGHGYTF.